This entry is about one TCR beta chain. The source of the sample is a study of blood T cell repertoires in COVID-19. On the study more broadly: T cells, B-cell-depleted T cells, or PBMCs provided the cDNA or gDNA that served as material.

Per the authors' pipeline: Amplification of reference gene primers provided the estimated nucleated cell counts. Assay: immunoSEQ multiplex PCR; the TCRdb copy retains only in-frame clones and omits some. V and J calls and clone size are as listed in that table; D and trimming were resolved from the DNA. The sample yields around 120,000 clones, about 75% seen once. Germline CDR1 SGHDT, CDR2 YYEEEE. The CDR3 is made up of 16 amino acids. The germline V and J ends were trimmed by 2 bases and 6 bases, with 15 bases remaining between them. Sequenced: peripheral blood. The chain has TRBV5-6 and TRBJ1-6, with TRBD1 as a possible D gene (6 bases). The receptor comes from a man older than 75 with acute or convalescent COVID-19. In DNA, the CDR3 is TGTGCCAGCAGCTTCGATCGAACAGGGATTAATTCACCCCTCCACTTT. Translated: CASSFDRTGINSPLHF.